This TCR beta chain was obtained from a study of beta chain features in type 1 diabetes. The study reverse transcribed the entire isolated RNA, so it sequenced expressed TCRB transcripts. Deep immunoSEQ sequencing covered naive, central memory and regulatory T cell samples. The method was immunoSEQ multiplex PCR; TCRdb's version includes in-frame clones alone and lacks a portion of them. The table shows hundreds of thousands of clones, with 30% occurring only once. Sorting with CD45RO/CCR7/CD25/CD127/CD95/CD27 yielded naive, central memory, regulatory and stem-like memory CD4+ cells. The germline gives CDR1 SGHRS, CDR2 YFSETQ. There are 15 residues in the CDR3. The ends were cut back, 4 bases at V and 6 bases at J, with 18 bases in the middle. General study results and limits: Across patients, naive, central memory and Treg TCRB repertoires exhibited apparently greater similarity than was observed across healthy donors. VDJ junctions from type 1 diabetes patients carried fewer insertions and larger deletions.

Notes on this clone: The antigen remains undetermined.

Material for sequencing was naive CD4+ T cells from blood. The V call is TRBV5-1, the J call TRBJ2-3, with D tentatively TRBD2 (5 bases). The sequence derives from a man between 18 and 29 years old in good health. The CDR3 DNA is TGCGCCAGCAGCACCTTAGCGCGGTTGGGTGATACGCAGTATTTT. This encodes CASSTLARLGDTQYF. Supplemented by reference TRBV5-1 and TRBJ2-3, the full variable domain reads KAGVTQTPRYLIKTRGQQVTLSCSPISGHRSVSWYQQTPGQGLQFLFEYFSETQRNKGNFPGRFSGRQFSNSRSEMNVSTLELGDSALYLCASSTLARLGDTQYFGPGTRLTVL.